Below, 9 T cell receptor beta chains from the same sample are listed, as sequenced in a study of early T cells in non-severe SARS-CoV-2 infection (dated by TCRdb to about 2021). Library method: 5' RACE. Sequencing relied on a NextSeq 500. TCRdb reprocessed the public reads (quality trimming at Q25 with fastp, clone calling with MiXCR) and kept in-frame beta chains. Entries that share a CDR3 protein sequence are merged under the most common genes and DNA. The sample yields fewer than 40,000 distinct CDR3 sequences; 7.1% were counted once. The leading ten clones occupy about 13% of the sample. The material was whole blood, obtained at baseline. The receptors were sampled from an adult who was a healthcare worker with PCR-confirmed SARS-CoV-2 infection or an uninfected control (not recorded which).

This clonotype was detected ten times or more. This sequence joins TRBV27 and TRBJ2-5; D is possibly TRBD1 (6 bases). The CDR3 is 15 amino acids. The germline V gene encodes CDR1 MNHEY and CDR2 SMNVEV (reference sequence). V lost 6 bases, J lost 1 base, and 15 bases lay in between. CDR3 amino acids: CASSRKGHLQETQYF. DNA of the CDR3: TGTGCCAGCAGCCGAAAGGGACATCTCCAAGAGACCCAGTACTTC.

This clonotype was detected ten times or more. In DNA, the CDR3 is TGTGCCAGCAGTCCACAGGGGGACTATGGCTACACCTTC. It codes for CASSPQGDYGYTF. This sequence joins TRBV12-3 or TRBV12-4 and TRBJ1-2; 8 nucleotides match TRBD1. The CDR3 spans 13 residues. The ends lost 5 bases at V and 3 bases at J; junction bases unmatched: 2.

This clonotype occurred a few times. The chain combines TRBV11-3 with TRBJ2-1; the D is unclear. Germline V CDR1 and CDR2: SGHNT, YENEEA. V shed 2 bases and J shed 0 bases, with 11 bases lying between them. The CDR3 is 16 amino acids. This CDR3 is CASSLRLVSSYNEQFF. The CDR3 nucleotides are TGTGCCAGCAGCTTACGTTTGGTTAGCTCCTACAATGAGCAGTTCTTC.

This clonotype showed up many times. The V gene is TRBV28, the J gene TRBJ2-1; D gene ambiguous. Germline V lookup: CDR1 MDHEN, CDR2 SYDVKM. CDR3 length: 14 residues. The V end was cut by 6 bases, the J end by 8 bases, with 17 bases between. The DNA for the CDR3 is TGTGCCAGCAGACCCCTTCCTGGGTGGGATGAGCAGTTCTTC. This codes for CASRPLPGWDEQFF.

This clonotype showed up many times. The chain couples TRBV20-1 to TRBJ2-3, with TRBD1 matching 8 bases. The CDR3 is made up of 14 amino acids. Germline CDR1 DFQATT, CDR2 SNEGSKA (reference sequence). V lost 2 bases to trimming and J lost 3 bases; unmatched junction nucleotides: 4. This CDR3 reads CSARWTGKTDTQYF. In nucleotides, the CDR3 is TGCAGTGCTAGATGGACAGGGAAGACAGATACGCAGTATTTT.

This clonotype occurred a few times. The chain uses TRBV5-4 and TRBJ1-1; a weak D match, TRBD1 (6 bases). The CDR3 is 15 residues long. Between the trimmed V and J ends, which lost 0 bases and 3 bases, there was a span of 12 bases. Germline V gene lookup returns CDR1 SGHNT and CDR2 YYREEE (reference sequence). This chain's CDR3 is CASSLDTGQHTEAFF. The CDR3 DNA reads TGTGCCAGCAGCTTGGATACAGGACAGCACACTGAAGCTTTCTTT.

Ten or more counts support this clonotype. This chain links TRBV7-2 with TRBJ2-3, with 10 nucleotides matching TRBD2. The V gene end was trimmed by 3 bases and the J gene end by 2 bases; junction bases not matched to a gene: 8. This CDR3 is 17 amino acids long. Germline V gives CDR1 SGHTA, CDR2 FQGNSA. CDR3 in amino acids: CASSFSGRPILTDTQYF. The CDR3 DNA sequence: TGTGCCAGCAGCTTTAGCGGGAGGCCCATACTCACAGATACGCAGTATTTT.

The sample holds many counts of this clonotype. The gene calls are TRBV15 and TRBJ1-1; 8 bases agree with TRBD1. Germline V CDR1 and CDR2: LNHNV, YYDKDF (reference sequence). The CDR3 has 17 residues. J lost 8 bases, V lost 1 base, and 15 bases had no gene match. Here the CDR3 reads CATSRGAGGAGGVEAFF. The DNA of the CDR3 is TGTGCCACCAGCAGAGGGGCAGGGGGCGCAGGCGGGGTCGAAGCTTTCTTT.

This clonotype occurred many times. The chain recombines TRBV20-1 with TRBJ1-2; D gene uncertain. The CDR3 has 12 residues. CDR1 is DFQATT and CDR2 is SNEGSKA in the germline V gene (reference sequence). V was shortened by 3 bases and J by 3 bases, with 8 bases between the two germline ends. CDR3 in DNA: TGCAGTGCTAGGGCAGAGGACTATGGCTACACCTTC. It translates to CSARAEDYGYTF.